The clone carrying this T cell receptor beta chain came up a few times. The antigen is unknown. These data come from a study of Ad26.COV2.S vaccination and SARS-CoV-2 variants. The treatment here: 19 received Ad26.COV2.S at low or high dose, single or two shots; 5 received placebo; per-sample allocation not given. Following the first vaccine or placebo injection, samples were taken on day 63. Donation came from an adult in Boston who was aged 18-55 years. Overall study results and limits: Those who received vaccine or placebo ended up with similar non-spike TCR breadth. Breadth and depth estimates from TCRs may understate total T cell responses.

The CDR3 covers 13 residues. V gave up 4 bases and J gave up 2 bases, with 6 bases separating them. Per germline, CDR1 MNHEY and CDR2 SVGAGI. Sequencing was performed with immunoSEQ multiplex PCR; in TCRdb, only in-frame clones are kept and a portion is missing. The table lists about 350,000 clones, roughly 90% of them singletons, with around 5.3% in the top ten. This receptor was identified in a person between 18 and 65 years old who received the Ad26.COV2.S COVID-19 vaccine or a placebo. The specimen comprised peripheral blood, sampled in a trial of Ad26.COV2.S vaccine versus placebo. The chain employs TRBV6-5 and TRBJ2-1; D is possibly TRBD2 (5 bases). The CDR3 loop reads CASSLGAYNEQFF. DNA of the CDR3: TGTGCCAGCAGTTTGGGAGCCTACAATGAGCAGTTCTTC.